The next 32 T cell receptor beta chains were all read from a single sample in a study of beta chain features in type 1 diabetes. General study results and limits: People with Type 1 diabetes carried modestly yet significantly shorter TCRB CDR3s in all four CD4+ subsets.

Every isolated RNA sample was fully reverse transcribed, so sequencing captured expressed TCRB transcripts. Measured with immunoSEQ multiplex PCR; TCRdb has only the in-frame clones, and not every one. The sample has around 600,000 clones; around 12% are singletons. These receptors have no known antigen. Sequencing was done on a sample of naive CD4+ T cells from blood. These receptors were obtained from a man aged 30 to 39 with type 1 diabetes.

This clone was seen only a few times. CDR3 sequence reads: CSVAGGRGSYEQYF. The DNA for the CDR3 is TGCAGCGTTGCCGGGGGACGGGGCTCCTACGAGCAGTACTTC. The chain links TRBV29-1 to TRBJ2-7; D may be TRBD2 (6 bases). Trimming took off 4 bases at V and 0 bases at J, with 13 bases between the two ends. Germline CDR1 reads SQVTM; CDR2 reads ANQGSEA. The CDR3 length is 14 residues.

The chain joins TRBV7-9 to TRBJ2-1, with 8 bases matching TRBD2. Trimming took 7 bases from V and 7 from J; bases not matched to a gene: 15. CDR1 and CDR2 from the germline V gene are SEHNR and FQNEAQ (reference sequence). CDR3 length: 16 residues. The CDR3 region is CASIPVGAGAENEQFF. The CDR3 DNA reads TGTGCCAGCATCCCCGTTGGAGCGGGGGCGGAGAATGAGCAGTTCTTC.

The J gene is TRBJ1-1, the V gene TRBV11-3, with D uncertain. This CDR3 spans 12 amino acids. Trimming removed 8 bases at V and 3 bases at J, with 10 bases between. CDR1 SGHNT and CDR2 YENEEA come from the germline V gene. This CDR3 is CASVKGDTEAFF. CDR3 nucleotides: TGTGCCAGCGTTAAGGGTGACACTGAAGCTTTCTTT.

This clone showed up just a few times. CDR3 loop: CSVSQGAGGNTIYF. DNA of the CDR3: TGCAGCGTCTCACAGGGGGCAGGAGGAAACACCATATATTTT. The chain is built from TRBV29-1 and TRBJ1-3; 9 bases match TRBD1. The CDR3 is 14 residues long. Germline V gene data show CDR1 as SQVTM and CDR2 as ANQGSEA. V shed 6 bases, J shed 4 bases, and the junction held 7 bases outside the gene matches.

V is TRBV5-1 and J is TRBJ2-2; 8 bases are a match to TRBD2. Germline lookup yields CDR1 SGHRS and CDR2 YFSETQ. This CDR3 has 15 amino acids. J gave up 4 bases and V 4 bases, and 6 bases lay outside the gene matches. The DNA for the CDR3 is TGCGCCAGCAGCAAGGGACTAGACTCCACCGGGGAGCTGTTTTTT. Amino acid sequence: CASSKGLDSTGELFF.

This clone turned up a few times. V is TRBV19 and J is TRBJ2-4; 7 bases align to TRBD1. There are 13 residues in the CDR3. Trimming took 6 bases from V and 4 from J; bases not matched to a gene: 3. Germline V CDR1 and CDR2: LNHDA, SQIVND (reference sequence). The CDR3 sequence: CASSRDSKNIQYF. In DNA form, the CDR3 reads TGTGCCAGTAGCAGGGACAGTAAAAACATTCAGTACTTC.

This clone was recorded a few times. The chain links TRBV7-9 to TRBJ1-2; 7 nucleotides line up with TRBD1. Germline V gene lookup returns CDR1 SEHNR and CDR2 FQNEAQ (reference sequence). J was trimmed by 8 bases and V by 0 bases; bases with no gene match: 3. The CDR3 sequence is 13 residues long. Here the CDR3 DNA reads TGTGCCAGCAGCTTAGCGACAGGGTCGGGCTACACCTTC. The encoded protein is CASSLATGSGYTF.

In this sample, this clone turned up a few times. V gene TRBV4-3 combines with J gene TRBJ1-1; D is undetermined. V lost 1 base, J lost 1 base, and 10 bases lay in between. The germline V gene encodes CDR1 LGHNA and CDR2 YSLEER. The CDR3 consists of 15 residues. DNA for the CDR3: TGCGCCAGCAGCCAAGGGGCGGCAGGGAACACTGAAGCTTTCTTT. This encodes CASSQGAAGNTEAFF.

A note on this clone: An end of the junction does not agree with germline; a read error may underlie this. The chain couples TRBV7-9 to TRBJ1-1; a possible D gene is TRBD1 (6 bases). The CDR3 loop spans 13 amino acids. Looked up from germline, CDR1 is SEHNR and CDR2 is FQNEAQ (reference sequence). CDR3 loop: CASSLYGGLDTLF. For the CDR3, the DNA is TGTGCCAGCAGCTTATACGGGGGCCTGGATACTTTGTTT.

This clone was seen only a few times. This chain joins TRBV28 and TRBJ2-1; 14 bases line up with TRBD2. The CDR3 is 14 amino acids. CDR1 MDHEN and CDR2 SYDVKM come from the germline V gene. Trimming took 8 bases from V and 10 from J; bases not matched to a gene: 7. This CDR3 reads CASETSGGAREQFF. The CDR3 nucleotides are TGTGCCAGCGAGACTAGCGGGGGGGCCCGGGAGCAGTTCTTC.

The CDR3 sequence is CASSLDYYNSPLHF. DNA for the CDR3: TGTGCCAGTAGTTTGGACTACTATAATTCACCCCTCCACTTT. The chain uses TRBV19 and TRBJ1-6; D call uncertain. With 5 bases removed from V and 3 bases from J, the gap between germline ends came to 8 bases. This CDR3 contains 14 residues. CDR1 and CDR2 (germline): LNHDA, SQIVND (reference sequence). Looking up the rest from reference TRBV19 and TRBJ1-6 gives the full variable domain: DGGITQSPKYLFRKEGQNVTLSCEQNLNHDAMYWYRQDPGQGLRLIYYSQIVNDFQKGDIAEGYSVSREKKESFPLTVTSAQKNPTAFYLCASSLDYYNSPLHFGNGTRLTVT.

This CDR3 is CASSGISGNTIYF. DNA of the CDR3: TGTGCCAGCAGTGGGATCTCTGGAAACACCATATATTTT. J is TRBJ1-3 and V is TRBV25-1; unclear D gene. The CDR3 covers 13 residues. Trimming left V 4 bases short and J 0 bases short, with 4 bases between. Germline CDR1 MGHDK, CDR2 SYGVNS. Based on the CDR3 plus reference TRBV25-1 and TRBJ1-3, the full variable domain is EADIYQTPRYLVIGTGKKITLECSQTMGHDKMYWYQQDPGMELHLIHYSYGVNSTEKGDLSSESTVSRIRTEHFPLTLESARPSHTSQYLCASSGISGNTIYFGEGSWLTVV.

In this sample, this clone turned up a few times. V usage is TRBV4-2 and J usage is TRBJ2-3; tentative D call: TRBD1 (6 bases). The CDR3 sequence is 16 residues long. CDR1 is LGHNA and CDR2 is YNFKEQ in the germline V gene. V was trimmed by 0 bases and J by 4 bases, leaving 14 bases between them. CDR3 coding DNA: TGTGCCAGCAGCCAAGATCTAAGAACAGGGTCAGATACGCAGTATTTT. This gives the protein CASSQDLRTGSDTQYF.

This clone was counted only a few times. The CDR3 DNA sequence: TGTGCCAGCAGTTTGGGGACAGGGCGGAATTCACCCCTCCACTTT. It encodes CASSLGTGRNSPLHF. The rearrangement joins TRBV27 to TRBJ1-6, with TRBD1 identical over 9 bases. CDR3 length: 15 residues. Unmatched junction bases numbered 4, after V lost 3 bases and J lost 7 bases. Germline CDR1 MNHEY, CDR2 SMNVEV (reference sequence).

This clone was seen more than once but under ten times. The V gene is TRBV4-3, the J gene TRBJ2-1; TRBD2 matches 11 bases. J lost 8 bases, V lost 1 base, and 22 bases had no gene match. The CDR3 spans 21 residues. Germline V CDR1 and CDR2: LGHNA, YSLEER. CDR3 sequence: CASSQAGLAGGTTITIHEQFF. Written as DNA, the CDR3 is TGCGCCAGCAGCCAAGCAGGGCTAGCGGGGGGTACTACTATCACCATCCATGAGCAGTTCTTC.

V is TRBV7-9 and J is TRBJ1-1; D remains ambiguous. Germline V gene lookup returns CDR1 SEHNR and CDR2 FQNEAQ (reference sequence). This CDR3 has 14 residues. The V gene lost 1 base and the J gene lost 5 bases, with 11 bases spanning the gap. The CDR3 DNA reads as TGTGCCAGCAGCTTAGTCGGCGGGCTTACTGAAGCTTTCTTT. This gives the protein CASSLVGGLTEAFF. Combining the CDR3 with reference TRBV7-9 and TRBJ1-1 gives the whole variable domain DTGVSQNPRHKITKRGQNVTFRCDPISEHNRLYWYRQTLGQGPEFLTYFQNEAQLEKSRLLSDRFSAERPKGSFSTLEIQRTEQGDSAMYLCASSLVGGLTEAFFGQGTRLTVV.

The rearrangement joins TRBV6-5 to TRBJ1-1; 9 nucleotides match TRBD1. V dropped 6 bases and J dropped 8; count of bases not matched to a gene: 7. CDR3 length equals 13 residues. Germline V lookup: CDR1 MNHEY, CDR2 SVGAGI. CDR3 amino acids: CASRSPGTGEAFF. The CDR3 bases are TGTGCCAGCAGATCCCCGGGGACAGGGGAAGCTTTCTTT.

V is TRBV28 and J is TRBJ1-5; the match to TRBD1 covers 7 bases. Germline V lookup: CDR1 MDHEN, CDR2 SYDVKM. This CDR3 comprises 13 residues. The junction had 2 bases not matched to a gene; V was cut back by 4 bases and J by 5 bases. The CDR3 protein is CASSSGQDQPQHF. Here the CDR3 DNA reads TGTGCCAGCAGTTCAGGACAGGATCAGCCCCAGCATTTT.

This clone has more than one count but fewer than ten. The chain is built from TRBV10-3 and TRBJ2-3; 11 positions match TRBD2. The germline CDR1 and CDR2 sequences are ENHRY and SYGVKD. V was clipped by 3 bases and J by 5 bases; unmatched bases: 1. The CDR3 runs 14 residues. The CDR3 nucleotides are TGTGCCATCAGTGAAACTAGCGGGAGAGATACGCAGTATTTT. Its protein product is CAISETSGRDTQYF.

J is TRBJ1-2 and V is TRBV7-2; unclear D gene. This CDR3 contains 16 residues. V shed 0 bases and J shed 5 bases, with 16 bases lying between them. Germline CDR1 reads SGHTA; CDR2 reads FQGNSA. The CDR3 sequence: CASSLAAGRPAYGYTF. The DNA of the CDR3 is TGTGCCAGCAGCTTAGCGGCGGGAAGGCCTGCGTATGGCTACACCTTC.

The chain carries TRBV28 and TRBJ2-7; D might be TRBD1 (6 bases). Trimming pared 6 bases from V and 10 bases from J, leaving 16 bases between. The CDR3 contains 12 residues. Germline lookup yields CDR1 MDHEN and CDR2 SYDVKM. The CDR3 DNA reads as TGTGCCAGCAGAAAAACAGGGACGAGCCAGTACTTC. This encodes CASRKTGTSQYF.

Points on this clone: An end of the junction differs from the germline gene, which may be a read error. J is TRBJ2-1 and V is TRBV7-7, with unresolved D. Germline V gives CDR1 SSHAT, CDR2 FNYEAQ (reference sequence). The CDR3 runs 14 residues. CDR3 amino acids: CASSLTSLVDEQFF. CDR3 nucleotides: TGTGCTAGCAGCCTAACATCCCTCGTTGATGAGCAGTTCTTC.

There are a few counts of this clone. The chain combines TRBV7-8 with TRBJ1-5; possible D gene TRBD1, 6 bases. V shed 5 bases and J shed 6 bases, with 20 bases lying between them. Germline CDR1 SGHVS, CDR2 FQNEAQ. The CDR3 spans 16 residues. The CDR3 is CASSLNTGFPGQPQHF. The CDR3 DNA reads TGTGCCAGCAGCCTAAATACAGGGTTTCCTGGTCAGCCCCAGCATTTT.

This clone has only a few counts. The J gene is TRBJ1-4, the V gene TRBV6-1, with D uncertain. This CDR3 region has 15 residues. Trimming removed 0 bases at V and 7 bases at J, with 12 bases between. Germline V gene sequence: CDR1 MNHNS, CDR2 SASEGT. CDR3 bases: TGTGCCAGCAGTGAAGCAGGGAGTCTAGTTGAAAAACTGTTTTTT. Translated: CASSEAGSLVEKLFF.

This clone was seen only a few times. CDR3: CASSEVRSRNQPQHF. The CDR3 region has the DNA TGTGCCAGCAGTGAAGTCAGGTCCCGTAATCAGCCCCAGCATTTT. The V gene is TRBV2, the J gene TRBJ1-5; D is unclear. Germline CDR1 SNHLY, CDR2 FYNNEI. Trimming took 1 base from V and 4 from J, leaving 11 bases between them. CDR3 length equals 15 residues.

CDR3 sequence reads: CASTPGTGYGIQYF. The DNA for the CDR3 is TGTGCCAGCACTCCCGGGACAGGGTACGGCATTCAGTACTTC. The chain joins TRBV7-2 to TRBJ2-4, with TRBD1 identical over 9 bases. The trim removed 7 bases at V and 9 bases at J, leaving 10 bases unmatched. The CDR3 runs 14 residues. The germline V gene encodes CDR1 SGHTA and CDR2 FQGNSA.

V is TRBV5-4 and J is TRBJ1-5; D gene unclear. CDR3 length equals 15 residues. Germline V gene lookup returns CDR1 SGHNT and CDR2 YYREEE (reference sequence). Trimming removed 4 bases from V and 3 bases from J, with 14 bases in between. The CDR3 spells CASSQDWDFNQPQHF. Here the CDR3 DNA reads TGTGCCAGCAGCCAAGATTGGGATTTCAATCAGCCCCAGCATTTT.

The chain uses TRBV9 and TRBJ2-1, with 7 bases matching TRBD2. V lost 3 bases, J lost 6 bases, and 6 bases stayed unmatched. Looked up from germline, CDR1 is SGDLS and CDR2 is YYNGEE. The CDR3 is 14 residues long. In DNA, the CDR3 is TGTGCCAGCAGCGCCGGACTAGTTATCAATGAGCAGTTCTTC. Translation: CASSAGLVINEQFF.

The genes are TRBV7-2 and TRBJ1-5; maybe TRBD1 (6 bases). CDR3 length: 13 residues. Germline CDR1 SGHTA, CDR2 FQGNSA. Trimming pared 7 bases from V and 10 bases from J, leaving 17 bases between. This CDR3 reads CASTLGVGGPQHF. As DNA, the CDR3 is TGTGCCAGCACCTTGGGGGTGGGGGGCCCCCAGCATTTT.

This clone has more than one count but fewer than ten. The chain has TRBV29-1 and TRBJ1-6, with D possibly being TRBD1 (6 bases). The V end lost 5 bases, the J end lost 4 bases, and 15 bases lay between the germline ends. Germline CDR1 SQVTM, CDR2 ANQGSEA. This CDR3 comprises 15 residues. In DNA form, the CDR3 reads TGCAGCGTTCGGGAGGGGGGCAATTATAATTCACCCCTCCACTTT. This encodes CSVREGGNYNSPLHF.

This chain connects TRBV28 to TRBJ1-2; no firm D call. Germline CDR1 MDHEN, CDR2 SYDVKM. Trimming removed 2 bases from V and 8 bases from J, with 12 bases in between. CDR3 length equals 13 residues. Here the CDR3 reads CASSLRSMRGYTF. CDR3 sequence (DNA): TGTGCCAGCAGTTTACGGTCGATGAGGGGCTACACCTTC.

The V gene is TRBV7-2, the J gene TRBJ2-1; 15 nucleotides agree with TRBD2. Per germline, CDR1 SGHTA and CDR2 FQGNSA. J lost 7 bases, V lost 4 bases, and 2 bases had no gene match. This CDR3 spans 15 amino acids. The CDR3 sequence is CASSSGLAGGNEQFF. DNA of the CDR3: TGTGCCAGCAGCTCGGGACTAGCGGGGGGAAATGAGCAGTTCTTC.